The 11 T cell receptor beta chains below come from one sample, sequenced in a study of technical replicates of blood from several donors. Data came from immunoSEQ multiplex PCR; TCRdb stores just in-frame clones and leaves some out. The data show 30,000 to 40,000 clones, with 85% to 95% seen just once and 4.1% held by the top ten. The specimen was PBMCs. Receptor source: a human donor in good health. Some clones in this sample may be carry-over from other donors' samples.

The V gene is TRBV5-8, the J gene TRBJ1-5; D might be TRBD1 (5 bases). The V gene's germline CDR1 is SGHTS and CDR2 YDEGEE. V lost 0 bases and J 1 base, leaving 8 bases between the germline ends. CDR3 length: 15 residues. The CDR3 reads CASSLEGRSNQPQHF. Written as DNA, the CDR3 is TGTGCCAGCAGCTTGGAGGGGAGGAGCAATCAGCCCCAGCATTTT. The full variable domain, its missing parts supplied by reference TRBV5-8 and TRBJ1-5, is EAGVTQSPTHLIKTRGQQATLRCSPISGHTSVYWYQQALGLGLQFLLWYDEGEERNRGNFPPRFSGRQFPNYSSELNVNALELEDSALYLCASSLEGRSNQPQHFGDGTRLSIL.

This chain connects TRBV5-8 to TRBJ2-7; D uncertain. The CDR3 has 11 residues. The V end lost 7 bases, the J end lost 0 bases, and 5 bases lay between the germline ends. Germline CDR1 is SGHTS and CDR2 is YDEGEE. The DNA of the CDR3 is TGTGCCAGCCGCGTCTCCTACGAGCAGTACTTC. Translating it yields CASRVSYEQYF. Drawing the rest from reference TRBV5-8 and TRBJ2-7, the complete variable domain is EAGVTQSPTHLIKTRGQQATLRCSPISGHTSVYWYQQALGLGLQFLLWYDEGEERNRGNFPPRFSGRQFPNYSSELNVNALELEDSALYLCASRVSYEQYFGPGTRLTVT.

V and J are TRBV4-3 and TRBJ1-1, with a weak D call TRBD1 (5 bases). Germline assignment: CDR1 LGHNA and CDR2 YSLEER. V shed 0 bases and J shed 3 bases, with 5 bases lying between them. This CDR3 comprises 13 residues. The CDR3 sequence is CASSQDRDTEAFF. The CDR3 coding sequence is TGCGCCAGCAGCCAAGACAGGGACACTGAAGCTTTCTTT.

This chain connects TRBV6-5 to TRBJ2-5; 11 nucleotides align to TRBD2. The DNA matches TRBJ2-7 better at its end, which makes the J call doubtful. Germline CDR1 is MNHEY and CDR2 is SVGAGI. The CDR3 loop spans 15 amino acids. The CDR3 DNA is TGTGCCAGCAGTTACACTAGCGGGAGTTCCTACGAGCAGTACTTC. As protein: CASSYTSGSSYEQYF.

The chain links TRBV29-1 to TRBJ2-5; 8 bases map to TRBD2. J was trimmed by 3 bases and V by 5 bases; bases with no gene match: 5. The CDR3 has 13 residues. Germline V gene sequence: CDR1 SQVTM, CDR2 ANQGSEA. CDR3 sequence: CSVRGGREETQYF. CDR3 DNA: TGCAGCGTTCGCGGGGGGCGCGAAGAGACCCAGTACTTC. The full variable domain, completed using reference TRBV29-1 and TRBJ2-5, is SAVISQKPSRDICQRGTSLTIQCQVDSQVTMMFWYRQQPGQSLTLIATANQGSEATYESGFVIDKFPISRPNLTFSTLTVSNMSPEDSSIYLCSVRGGREETQYFGPGTRLLVL.

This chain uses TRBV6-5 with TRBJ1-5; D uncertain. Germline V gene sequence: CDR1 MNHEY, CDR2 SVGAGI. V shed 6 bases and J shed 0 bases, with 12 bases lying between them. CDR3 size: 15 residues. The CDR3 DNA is TGTGCCAGCAGCCTGACTGGAAATAGCAATCAGCCCCAGCATTTT. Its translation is CASSLTGNSNQPQHF.

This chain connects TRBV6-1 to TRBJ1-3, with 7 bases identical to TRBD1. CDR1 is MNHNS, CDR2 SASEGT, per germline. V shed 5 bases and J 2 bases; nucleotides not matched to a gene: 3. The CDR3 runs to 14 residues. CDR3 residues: CASSRDSPGNTIYF. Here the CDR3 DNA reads TGTGCCAGCAGTAGGGACAGTCCTGGAAACACCATATATTTT.

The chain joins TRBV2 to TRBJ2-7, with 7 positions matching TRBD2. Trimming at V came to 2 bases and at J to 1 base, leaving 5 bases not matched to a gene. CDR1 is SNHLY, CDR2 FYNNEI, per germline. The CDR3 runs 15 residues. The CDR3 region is CASSEIGLDSYEQYF. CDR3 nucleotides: TGTGCCAGCAGTGAAATCGGACTAGATTCCTACGAGCAGTACTTC.

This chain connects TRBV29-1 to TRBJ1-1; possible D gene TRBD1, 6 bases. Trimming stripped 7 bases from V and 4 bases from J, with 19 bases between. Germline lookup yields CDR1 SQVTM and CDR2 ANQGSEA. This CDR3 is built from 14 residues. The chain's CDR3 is CSALLIGGATEAFF. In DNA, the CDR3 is TGCAGCGCCCTGTTGATTGGGGGGGCCACTGAAGCTTTCTTT. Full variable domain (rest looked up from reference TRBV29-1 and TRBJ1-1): SAVISQKPSRDICQRGTSLTIQCQVDSQVTMMFWYRQQPGQSLTLIATANQGSEATYESGFVIDKFPISRPNLTFSTLTVSNMSPEDSSIYLCSALLIGGATEAFFGQGTRLTVV.

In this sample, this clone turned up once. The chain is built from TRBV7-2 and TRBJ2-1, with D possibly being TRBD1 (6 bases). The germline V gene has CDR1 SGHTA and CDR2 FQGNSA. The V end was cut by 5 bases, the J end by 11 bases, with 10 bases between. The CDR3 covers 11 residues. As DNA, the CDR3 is TGTGCCAGCAGCATACAGGGCAAGCAGTTCTTC. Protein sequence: CASSIQGKQFF.

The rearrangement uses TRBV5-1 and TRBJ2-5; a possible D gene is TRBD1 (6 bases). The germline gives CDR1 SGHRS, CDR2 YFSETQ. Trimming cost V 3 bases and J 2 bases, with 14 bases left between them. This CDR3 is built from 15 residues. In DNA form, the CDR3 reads TGCGCCAGCAGCTCCTCAGGGGCGCGACAAGAGACCCAGTACTTC. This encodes CASSSSGARQETQYF. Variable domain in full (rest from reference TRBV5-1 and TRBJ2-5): KAGVTQTPRYLIKTRGQQVTLSCSPISGHRSVSWYQQTPGQGLQFLFEYFSETQRNKGNFPGRFSGRQFSNSRSEMNVSTLELGDSALYLCASSSSGARQETQYFGPGTRLLVL.